This entry lists 11 T cell receptor beta chains sequenced from one sample in a study of T-cell reconstitution after alpha-beta-depleted transplantation in children listed by TCRdb under 2016. Libraries were constructed by PCR. TCRdb records Illumina HiSeq 2500 as the sequencer. To normalize quantification of the TCRbeta repertoire, the TCR libraries were built with molecular barcoding that relied on unique molecular identifiers. The public reads were run again by TCRdb, first through fastp at Q25 and then through MiXCR, and only productive beta chains were kept. Under each unique CDR3 protein, matching rows form one entry showing the most common genes and DNA. In this sample the table shows about 540,000 distinct CDR3 sequences, 15% to 20% of which occur a single time. 2.5% to 4% of the sample is taken by the ten largest. The sequences come from PBMCs from the stem cell graft donor, collected from the stem cell graft. These receptors all come from a human donor who donated a stem cell graft to a child with acute lymphoblastic leukemia.

V gene TRBV29-1 combines with J gene TRBJ2-2; D unresolved. CDR3 size: 14 residues. Trimming removed 7 bases at V and 0 bases at J, with 12 bases between. CDR1 is SQVTM, CDR2 ANQGSEA, per germline. The CDR3 region has the DNA TGCAGCGCCGACGCAGACCCGAACACCGGGGAGCTGTTTTTT. Protein product: CSADADPNTGELFF.

The chain combines TRBV5-1 with TRBJ1-3, with D possibly matching TRBD1 (5 bases). There are 15 residues in the CDR3. Trimming removed 1 base from V and 2 bases from J, with 10 bases in between. Germline-derived CDR1 and CDR2 are SGHRS and YFSETQ. CDR3 loop: CASSLWEGPGNTIYF. CDR3 in DNA: TGCGCCAGCAGCTTGTGGGAGGGACCTGGAAACACCATATATTTT.

V gene TRBV7-3 combines with J gene TRBJ2-7; 11 bases map to TRBD2. J gave up 4 bases and V 1 base, and 3 bases lay outside the gene matches. The CDR3 extends over 15 amino acids. Germline CDR1 and CDR2: SGHTA and FQGTGA. The CDR3 DNA sequence: TGTGCCAGCAGCTTAATGGCTAGCGGGAGGTACGAGCAGTACTTC. Protein: CASSLMASGRYEQYF.

This clonotype was detected a few times. This CDR3 is CASSESGGAYNEQFF. DNA of the CDR3: TGCGCCAGCAGTGAGTCCGGAGGGGCCTACAATGAGCAGTTCTTC. J is TRBJ2-1 and V is TRBV10-2; tentatively, D is TRBD2 (6 bases). V lost 0 bases and J lost 2, with 8 bases in between. CDR1 and CDR2 from the germline V gene are WSHSY and SAAADI. The CDR3 spans 15 residues.

V and J are TRBV27 and TRBJ1-1, with D hard to call. Trimming took 0 bases from V and 4 from J, leaving 9 bases between them. Germline V lookup: CDR1 MNHEY, CDR2 SMNVEV (reference sequence). CDR3 length: 14 residues. The CDR3 sequence is CASSLSGFGTEAFF. CDR3 nucleotide sequence: TGTGCCAGCAGTTTATCGGGGTTTGGCACTGAAGCTTTCTTT.

The chain is built from TRBV5-5 and TRBJ2-7; perhaps D is TRBD1 or TRBD2 (5 bases each). The CDR3 loop spans 15 amino acids. V was cut by 2 bases and J by 2 bases, with 14 bases left in between. The germline V gene has CDR1 SGHKS and CDR2 YYEKEE (reference sequence). The CDR3 region has the DNA TGTGCCAGCAGCTTTACGAGGGGCTCTACCTACGAGCAGTACTTC. Its translation is CASSFTRGSTYEQYF.

V and J are TRBV25-1 and TRBJ1-5; the D gene is possibly TRBD1 (5 bases). The V and J ends lost 3 bases and 5 bases respectively, with 14 bases between them. Germline V CDR1 and CDR2: MGHDK, SYGVNS. This CDR3 is built from 15 residues. CDR3 bases: TGTGCCAGCAGTGAGGGGGGGGGACCTTATCAGCCCCAGCATTTT. Its protein product is CASSEGGGPYQPQHF.

This clonotype was counted a few times. This chain links TRBV27 with TRBJ2-7; weak D call: TRBD2 (5 bases). The germline V gene has CDR1 MNHEY and CDR2 SMNVEV (reference sequence). The V end was cut by 5 bases, the J end by 1 base, with 12 bases between. CDR3 length: 14 residues. The DNA for the CDR3 is TGTGCCAGCAGTCGTAGCGTTTCATCCTACGAGCAGTACTTC. Protein product: CASSRSVSSYEQYF.

The chain uses TRBV6-1 and TRBJ2-7; maybe TRBD1 (6 bases). From germline, CDR1 is MNHNS and CDR2 SASEGT. The CDR3 is made up of 16 amino acids. Trimming took off 2 bases at V and 1 base at J, with 15 bases between the two ends. CDR3 nucleotide sequence: TGTGCCAGCAGTGAACTCGTGTGGGGGCAGTCCTACGAGCAGTACTTC. Translation: CASSELVWGQSYEQYF.

This clonotype has only a few counts. The chain couples TRBV5-1 to TRBJ2-7; 9 bases are shared with TRBD2. This CDR3 contains 15 residues. The V and J ends lost 6 bases and 2 bases, in that order; junction bases with no gene match: 9. Per the germline V gene, CDR1 is SGHRS and CDR2 is YFSETQ. The CDR3 DNA is TGCGCCAGCAAGATAGCGGGAGACTTCACCTACGAGCAGTACTTC. Protein product: CASKIAGDFTYEQYF.

There are a few counts of this clonotype. The rearrangement uses TRBV3-1 and TRBJ1-4; 11 nucleotides match TRBD1. There are 15 residues in the CDR3. J gave up 7 bases and V 4 bases, and 5 bases lay outside the gene matches. CDR1 and CDR2 (germline): LGHDT, YNNKEL (reference sequence). The CDR3 bases are TGTGCCAGCAGCCTTCCCGGGACAGGGGGTGAAAAACTGTTTTTT. Translation: CASSLPGTGGEKLFF.